The present T cell receptor (beta chain) was sequenced within a study of blood T cell repertoires in COVID-19. Study context: In each case, the material was cDNA or gDNA derived from T cells, B-cell-depleted T cells, or PBMCs.

In the original workflow: Counts of nucleated cells, estimated from reference gene primer amplification, were obtained. Measured with immunoSEQ multiplex PCR; TCRdb has only the in-frame clones, and not every one. For V, J and clone size, that table is used; D and trimming come from the DNA. The profile shows around 160,000 clones, around four fifths of them singletons. Germline V lookup: CDR1 MNHEY, CDR2 SMNVEV (reference sequence). This CDR3 is built from 15 residues. Between the trimmed V and J ends, which lost 4 bases and 2 bases, there was a span of 14 bases. V usage is TRBV27 and J usage is TRBJ1-1, with no clear D. Sequencing was performed on peripheral blood. This receptor was obtained from a woman aged 40 to 49 with active or convalescent COVID-19. The CDR3, as DNA: TGTGCCAGCAGTTCCTGGACCGGAGGAAACACTGAAGCTTTCTTT. This gives the protein CASSSWTGGNTEAFF.